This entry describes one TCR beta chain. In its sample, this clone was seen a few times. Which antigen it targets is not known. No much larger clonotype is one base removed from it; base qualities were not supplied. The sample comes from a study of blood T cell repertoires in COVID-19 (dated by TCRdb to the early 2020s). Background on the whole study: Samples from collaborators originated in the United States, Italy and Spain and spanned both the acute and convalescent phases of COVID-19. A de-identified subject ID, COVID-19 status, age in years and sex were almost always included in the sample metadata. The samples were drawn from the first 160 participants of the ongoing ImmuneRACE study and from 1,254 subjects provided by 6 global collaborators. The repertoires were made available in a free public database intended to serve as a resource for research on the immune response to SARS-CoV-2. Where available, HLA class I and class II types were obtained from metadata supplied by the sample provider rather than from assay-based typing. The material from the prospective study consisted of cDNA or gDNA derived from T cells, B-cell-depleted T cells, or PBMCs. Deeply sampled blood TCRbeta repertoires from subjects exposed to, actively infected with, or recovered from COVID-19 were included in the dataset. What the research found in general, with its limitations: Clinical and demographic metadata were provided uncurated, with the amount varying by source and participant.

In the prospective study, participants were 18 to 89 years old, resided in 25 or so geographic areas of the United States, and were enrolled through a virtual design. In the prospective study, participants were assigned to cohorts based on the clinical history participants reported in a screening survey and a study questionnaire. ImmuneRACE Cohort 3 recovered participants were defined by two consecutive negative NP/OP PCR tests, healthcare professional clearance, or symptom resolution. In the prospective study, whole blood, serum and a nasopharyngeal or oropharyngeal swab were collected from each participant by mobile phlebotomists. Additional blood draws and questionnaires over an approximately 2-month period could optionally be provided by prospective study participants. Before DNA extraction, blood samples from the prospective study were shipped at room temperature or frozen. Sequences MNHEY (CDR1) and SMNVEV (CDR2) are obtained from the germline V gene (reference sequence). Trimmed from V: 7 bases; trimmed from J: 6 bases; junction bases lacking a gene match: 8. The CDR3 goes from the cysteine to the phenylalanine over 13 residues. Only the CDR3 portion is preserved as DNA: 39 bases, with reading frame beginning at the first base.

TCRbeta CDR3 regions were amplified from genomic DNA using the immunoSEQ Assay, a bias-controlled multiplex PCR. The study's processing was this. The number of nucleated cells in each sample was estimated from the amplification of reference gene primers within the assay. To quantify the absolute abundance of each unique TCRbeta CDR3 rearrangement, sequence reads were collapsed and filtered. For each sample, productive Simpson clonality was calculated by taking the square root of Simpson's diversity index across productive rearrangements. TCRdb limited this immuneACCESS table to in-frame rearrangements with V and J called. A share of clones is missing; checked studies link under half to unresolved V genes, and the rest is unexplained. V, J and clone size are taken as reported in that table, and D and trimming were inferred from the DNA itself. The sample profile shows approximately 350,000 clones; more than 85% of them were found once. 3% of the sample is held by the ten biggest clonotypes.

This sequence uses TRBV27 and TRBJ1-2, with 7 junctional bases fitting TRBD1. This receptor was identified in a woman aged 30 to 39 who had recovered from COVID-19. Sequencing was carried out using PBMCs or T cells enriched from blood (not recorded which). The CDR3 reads CASTRQGGDGYTF. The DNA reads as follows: TGTGCCAGCACCAGACAGGGTGGAGATGGCTACACCTTC.